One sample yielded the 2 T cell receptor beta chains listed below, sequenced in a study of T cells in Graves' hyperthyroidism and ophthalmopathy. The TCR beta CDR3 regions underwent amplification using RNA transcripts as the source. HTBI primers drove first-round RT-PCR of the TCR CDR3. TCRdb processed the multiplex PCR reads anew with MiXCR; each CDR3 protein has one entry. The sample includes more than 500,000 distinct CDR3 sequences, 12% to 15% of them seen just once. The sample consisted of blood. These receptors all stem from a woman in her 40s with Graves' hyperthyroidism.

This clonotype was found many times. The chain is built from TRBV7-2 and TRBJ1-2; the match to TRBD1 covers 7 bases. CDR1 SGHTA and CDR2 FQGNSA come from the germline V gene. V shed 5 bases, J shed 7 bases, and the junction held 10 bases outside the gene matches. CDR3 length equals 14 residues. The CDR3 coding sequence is TGTGCCAGCAGCCGGGACAGTGCCCTGGGTGGCTACACCTTC. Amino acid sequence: CASSRDSALGGYTF.

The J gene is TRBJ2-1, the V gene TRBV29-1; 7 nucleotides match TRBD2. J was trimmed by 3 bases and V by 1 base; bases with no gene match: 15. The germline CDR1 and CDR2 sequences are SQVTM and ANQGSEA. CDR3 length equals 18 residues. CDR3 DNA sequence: TGCAGCGTTGAAGGGGCTAGCGGAAGGTTAACTCTCTACAATGAGCAGTTCTTC. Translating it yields CSVEGASGRLTLYNEQFF.